This T cell receptor (beta chain) comes out of a study of identical twins. Study-wide points: Clonotypes of the beta chain that were abundant in cord blood carried fewer insertions (memory repertoires showed none).

V shed 4 bases and J shed 4 bases, with 9 bases lying between them. Germline V lookup: CDR1 MNHEY, CDR2 SVGAGI. CDR3 size: 13 residues. In regard to this clonotype: The antigen remains undetermined.

Template switching created a universal primer site, and the cDNA included unique molecular identifiers. TCRdb re-called the 5' RACE reads with MiXCR, one entry per CDR3 protein. Found here are more than 600,000 distinct CDR3 sequences, roughly 18% of them singletons; the top ten hold roughly 14%. In addition, the sample was reused for a study of T cells expressing NK-cell markers.

This rearrangement joins TRBV6-5 to TRBJ2-3; D not resolved. Sequencing was done on a sample of PBMCs. The clonotype was recovered from a woman aged 18-35 years in good health. CDR3 in DNA: TGTGCCAGCAGTTTCGCGGTCCCAGATACGCAGTATTTT. Translated: CASSFAVPDTQYF.